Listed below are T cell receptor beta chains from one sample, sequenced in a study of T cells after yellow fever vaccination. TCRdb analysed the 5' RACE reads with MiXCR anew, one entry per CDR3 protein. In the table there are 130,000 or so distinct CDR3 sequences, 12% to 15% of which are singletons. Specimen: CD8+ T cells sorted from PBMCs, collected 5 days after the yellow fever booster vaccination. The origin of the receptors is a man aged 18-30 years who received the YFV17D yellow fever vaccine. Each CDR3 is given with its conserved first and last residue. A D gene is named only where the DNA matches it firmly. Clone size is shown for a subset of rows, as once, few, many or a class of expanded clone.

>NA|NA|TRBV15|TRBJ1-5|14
CATRSGIPHQPQHF
TGTGCCACCAGGTCCGGGATCCCCCATCAGCCCCAGCATTTT
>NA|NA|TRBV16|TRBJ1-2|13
CASRESTNYGYTF
TGTGCCAGCAGAGAGAGTACTAACTATGGCTACACCTTC
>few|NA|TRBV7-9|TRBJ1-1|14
CASSAQQGNTEAFF
TGTGCCAGCAGCGCCCAACAGGGGAACACTGAAGCTTTCTTT
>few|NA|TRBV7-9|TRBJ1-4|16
CASSFAPGHRNEKLFF
TGTGCCAGCAGCTTTGCTCCGGGACACCGGAATGAAAAACTGTTTTTT
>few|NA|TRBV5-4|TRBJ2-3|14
CASSLQGTFKGQYF
TGTGCCAGCAGCTTACAGGGAACGTTTAAAGGGCAGTATTTT
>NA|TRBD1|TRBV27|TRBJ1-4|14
CASRTTGASEKLFF
TGTGCCAGCAGGACGACAGGGGCTAGTGAAAAACTGTTTTTT
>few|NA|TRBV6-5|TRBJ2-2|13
CASTYSPSGELFF
TGTGCCAGCACCTACTCCCCTTCCGGGGAGCTGTTTTTT
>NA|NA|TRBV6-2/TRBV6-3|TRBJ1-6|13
CASSPPDNSPLHF
TGTGCCAGCAGCCCGCCCGATAATTCACCCCTCCACTTT
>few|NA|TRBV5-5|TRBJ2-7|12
CASSLEPYEQYF
TGTGCCAGCAGCTTGGAACCCTACGAGCAGTACTTC
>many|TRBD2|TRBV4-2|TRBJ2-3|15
CASSQTSGGPDTQYF
TGTGCCAGCAGCCAAACTAGCGGGGGGCCAGATACGCAGTATTTT
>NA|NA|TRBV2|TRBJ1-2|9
CAHLGRGTF
TGTGCGCACCTAGGGCGCGGCACCTTC
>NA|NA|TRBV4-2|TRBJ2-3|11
CASSKRDTQYF
TGTGCCAGCAGCAAGAGAGATACGCAGTATTTT
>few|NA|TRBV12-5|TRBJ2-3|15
CASGLVFPNTDTQYF
TGTGCTAGTGGTTTGGTTTTTCCTAACACAGATACGCAGTATTTT
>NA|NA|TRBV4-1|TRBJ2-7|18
CASSQVIGLGGSSYEQYF
TGCGCCAGCAGCCAAGTGATCGGTCTTGGGGGAAGCTCCTACGAGCAGTACTTC
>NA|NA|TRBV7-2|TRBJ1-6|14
CASSLEPKIPTLHF
TGTGCCAGCAGCTTAGAACCCAAAATCCCTACCCTCCACTTT
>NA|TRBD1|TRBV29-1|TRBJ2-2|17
CSVAYEYDRVNSGELFF
TGCAGCGTTGCGTACGAATACGACAGGGTAAACTCCGGGGAGCTGTTTTTT
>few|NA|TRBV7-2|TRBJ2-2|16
CASSSRGGSGTGELFF
TGTGCCAGCAGCTCTAGGGGTGGCAGTGGCACCGGGGAGCTGTTTTTT
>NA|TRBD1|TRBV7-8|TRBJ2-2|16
CASSPQGQGHPGELFF
TGTGCCAGCAGCCCCCAGGGACAGGGTCATCCCGGGGAGCTGTTTTTT
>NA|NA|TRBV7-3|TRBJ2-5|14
CASSLGWGRETQYF
TGTGCCAGCAGCTTAGGCTGGGGCCGAGAGACCCAGTACTTC
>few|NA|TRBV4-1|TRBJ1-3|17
CASSQVWDRLYGNTIYF
TGCGCCAGCAGCCAAGTATGGGATCGCTTGTACGGAAACACCATATATTTT
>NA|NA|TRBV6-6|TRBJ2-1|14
CASSYPRGNNEQFF
TGTGCCAGCAGTTACCCCCGGGGGAACAATGAGCAGTTCTTC
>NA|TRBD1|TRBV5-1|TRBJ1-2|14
CASSYRDRAHGYTF
TGCGCCAGCAGCTACCGGGACAGGGCCCATGGCTACACCTTC
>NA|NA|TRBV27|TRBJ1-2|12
CASSSGRIGYTF
TGTGCCAGCAGTTCGGGGAGAATCGGCTACACCTTC
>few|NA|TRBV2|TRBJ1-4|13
CASRPDPNEKLFF
TGTGCCAGTCGGCCCGACCCTAATGAAAAACTGTTTTTT
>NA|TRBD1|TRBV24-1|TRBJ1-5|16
CATSDTGQGGNQPQHF
TGTGCCACCAGTGATACCGGACAGGGTGGCAATCAGCCCCAGCATTTT
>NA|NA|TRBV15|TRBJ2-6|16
CATKEYGSSGANVLTF
TGTGCCACCAAAGAATACGGGAGCTCTGGGGCCAACGTCCTGACTTTC
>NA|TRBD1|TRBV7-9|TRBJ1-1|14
CASSRQGANTEAFF
TGTGCCAGCAGCCGACAGGGGGCGAACACTGAAGCTTTCTTT
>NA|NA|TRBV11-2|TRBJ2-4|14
CASSPEARNDIQYF
TGTGCCAGCAGCCCCGAGGCTAGAAACGACATTCAGTACTTC
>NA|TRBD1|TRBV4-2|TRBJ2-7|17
CASSPRTSGQGAYEQYF
TGTGCCAGCAGCCCCAGAACCTCGGGACAGGGCGCCTACGAGCAGTACTTC
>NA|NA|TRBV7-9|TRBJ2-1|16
CASSLEGSYLGNEQFF
TGTGCCAGCAGCTTAGAAGGCAGCTATCTGGGGAATGAGCAGTTCTTC
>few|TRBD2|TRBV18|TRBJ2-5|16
CASSRDSGDARGTQYF
TGTGCCAGCTCACGAGACAGCGGGGACGCTAGAGGGACCCAGTACTTC
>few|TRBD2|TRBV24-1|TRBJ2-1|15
CATSPGTSVFGEQFF
TGTGCCACCAGTCCGGGGACTAGCGTTTTCGGAGAGCAGTTCTTC
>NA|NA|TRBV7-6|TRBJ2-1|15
CASSLDGAPYNEQFF
TGTGCCAGCAGCTTAGACGGGGCTCCCTACAATGAGCAGTTCTTC
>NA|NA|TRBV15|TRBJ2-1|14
CATSGDEIFHEQFF
TGTGCCACCAGCGGGGACGAGATTTTCCATGAGCAGTTCTTC
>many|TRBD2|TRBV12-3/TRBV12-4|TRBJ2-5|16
CASRGETSGVSETQYF
TGTGCCAGCAGGGGTGAGACTAGCGGGGTATCGGAGACCCAGTACTTC
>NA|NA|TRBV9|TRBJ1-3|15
CASSRGGDDRNTIYF
TGTGCCAGCAGCCGCGGGGGGGATGATCGAAACACCATATATTTT
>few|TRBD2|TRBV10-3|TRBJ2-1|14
CAAQGLAEDNEQFF
TGTGCCGCCCAAGGGCTAGCGGAGGACAATGAGCAGTTCTTC
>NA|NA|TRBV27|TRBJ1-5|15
CASSRRGGLDQPQHF
TGTGCCAGCAGTCGAAGGGGGGGGCTCGATCAGCCCCAGCATTTT
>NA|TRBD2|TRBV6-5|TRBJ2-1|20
CASSYYQLAGDLSSYNEQFF
TGTGCCAGCAGTTACTACCAGCTAGCGGGGGACCTCAGCTCCTACAATGAGCAGTTCTTC
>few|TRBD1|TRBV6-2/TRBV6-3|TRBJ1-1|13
CASRQGVNTEAFF
TGTGCCAGCAGGCAGGGGGTCAACACTGAAGCTTTCTTT
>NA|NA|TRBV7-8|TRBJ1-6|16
CASSWVYSSYNSPLHF
TGTGCCAGCAGCTGGGTATACAGCTCCTATAATTCACCCCTCCACTTT
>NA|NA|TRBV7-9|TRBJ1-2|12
CATRGYVGGYTF
TGTGCCACAAGGGGATATGTCGGTGGCTACACCTTC
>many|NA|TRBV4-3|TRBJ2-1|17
CASSQTPLIGGGNEQFF
TGCGCCAGCAGCCAAACTCCCCTGATTGGGGGAGGCAATGAGCAGTTCTTC
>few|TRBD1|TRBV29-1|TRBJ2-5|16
CSVEDRRQGVQETQYF
TGCAGCGTTGAAGATCGCCGCCAGGGGGTCCAAGAGACCCAGTACTTC
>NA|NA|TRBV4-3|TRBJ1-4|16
CASSQDGRSVNEKLFF
TGCGCCAGCAGCCAAGACGGGCGAAGCGTTAATGAAAAACTGTTTTTT
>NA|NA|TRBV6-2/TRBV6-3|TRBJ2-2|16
CASSYPRISNTGELFF
TGTGCCAGCAGTTACCCCCGGATCTCTAACACCGGGGAGCTGTTTTTT
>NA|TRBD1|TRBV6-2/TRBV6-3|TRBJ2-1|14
CASRGQAYYNEQFF
TGTGCCAGCAGGGGACAGGCGTATTACAATGAGCAGTTCTTC
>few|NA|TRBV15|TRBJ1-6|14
CATSREGPRSPLHF
TGTGCCACCAGCAGAGAAGGGCCCCGTTCACCCCTCCACTTT
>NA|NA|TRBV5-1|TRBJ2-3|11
CASSAADTQYF
TGCGCCAGCAGCGCGGCGGATACGCAGTATTTT
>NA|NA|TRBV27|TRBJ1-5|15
CASSSSLEGLEAQHF
TGTGCCAGCAGTTCCTCCCTGGAGGGTCTCGAGGCCCAGCATTTT
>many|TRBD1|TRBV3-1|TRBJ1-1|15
CASTPLGGGGREAFF
TGTGCCAGCACCCCATTGGGGGGAGGGGGCCGTGAAGCTTTCTTT
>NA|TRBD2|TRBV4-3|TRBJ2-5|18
CASSQDKSGGGYQETQYF
TGCGCCAGCAGCCAAGATAAGAGCGGCGGGGGTTACCAAGAGACCCAGTACTTC
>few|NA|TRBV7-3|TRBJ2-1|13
CASSFGGSNEQFF
TGTGCCAGCAGTTTTGGGGGATCCAATGAGCAGTTCTTC
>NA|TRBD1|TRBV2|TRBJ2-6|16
CASSPDRFSGANVLTF
TGTGCCAGCAGTCCGGACAGGTTCTCTGGGGCCAACGTCCTGACTTTC
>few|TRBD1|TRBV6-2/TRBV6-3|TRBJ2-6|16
CASAGTGAYGANVLTF
TGTGCCAGCGCCGGGACAGGGGCTTATGGGGCCAACGTCCTGACTTTC
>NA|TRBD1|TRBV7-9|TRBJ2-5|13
CASSRQGRETQYF
TGTGCCAGCAGCAGACAGGGGAGGGAGACCCAGTACTTC
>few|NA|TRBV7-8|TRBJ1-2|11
CASSLAGGYTF
TGTGCCAGCAGCTTAGCAGGGGGCTACACCTTC